This T cell receptor beta chain was captured in a study of T cell repertoires in cytomegalovirus infection. TCRdb ran MiXCR on the reads and lists one entry per CDR3 protein. The sample comprises about 490,000 distinct CDR3 sequences, 26% of which are singletons, and about 13% rests with the top ten. This clonotype was detected many times. Germline CDR1 and CDR2: SGHAT and FQNNGV. The CDR3 has 15 residues. V was trimmed by 2 bases and J by 2 bases, leaving 10 bases between them. Sequencing input: PBMCs. This chain joins TRBV11-2 and TRBJ1-3; D not resolved. This TCR was sampled from a human donor in good health (CMV status not recorded). Some clones in this sample may be carry-over from other donors' samples. CDR3 nucleotide sequence: TGTGCCAGCAGCTTAAGTACAGCTCCTGGAAACACCATATATTTT. It translates to CASSLSTAPGNTIYF.